These 32 T cell receptor beta chains share one sample of origin, sequenced in a study of blood T cell repertoires in COVID-19. Sequencing used immunoSEQ multiplex PCR; TCRdb keeps in-frame clones, though not all of them. The profile covers around 400,000 clones, with approximately 91% appearing a single time and 1.4% taken by the ten largest. Sequencing was carried out using PBMCs or T cells enriched from blood (not recorded which). Every receptor here comes from a woman aged 18-29 years who had been exposed to COVID-19.

This chain connects TRBV6-4 to TRBJ1-4, with no clear D. Trimming took off 6 bases at V and 7 bases at J, with 18 bases between the two ends. CDR3 length equals 15 residues. Germline CDR1 and CDR2: MRHNA and SNTAGT. The CDR3 here is CASSQRSRSGEKLFF. The DNA of the CDR3 is TGTGCCAGCAGCCAGAGGTCGCGAAGTGGTGAAAAACTGTTTTTT.

This rearrangement joins TRBV12-3 or TRBV12-4 to TRBJ2-7, with D perhaps matching TRBD2 (5 bases). CDR3 length: 12 residues. V was cut by 5 bases and J by 3 bases, with 8 bases left in between. The CDR3 spells CASSPGYYEQYF. In DNA form, the CDR3 reads TGTGCCAGCAGTCCGGGATACTACGAGCAGTACTTC.

CDR3 sequence reads: CATSDLRLAGADTQYF. In DNA, the CDR3 is TGTGCCACCAGTGATTTGCGTCTAGCGGGGGCAGATACGCAGTATTTT. The chain recombines TRBV24-1 with TRBJ2-3; 10 bases line up with TRBD2. Germline assignment: CDR1 KGHDR and CDR2 SFDVKD. V was clipped by 0 bases and J by 4 bases; unmatched bases: 3. The CDR3 spans 16 residues.

The J gene is TRBJ2-1, the V gene TRBV11-2, with a possible D match to TRBD2 (5 bases). V shed 4 bases and J shed 4 bases, with 14 bases lying between them. The CDR3 extends over 15 amino acids. From germline, CDR1 is SGHAT and CDR2 FQNNGV. The CDR3 is CASSSRVGRYNEQFF. Here the CDR3 DNA reads TGTGCCAGCAGCTCCCGGGTGGGGAGATACAATGAGCAGTTCTTC.

The V call is TRBV4-2, the J call TRBJ2-3; the D gene is possibly TRBD1 (6 bases). In germline, CDR1 is LGHNA, CDR2 YNFKEQ. This CDR3 has 15 amino acids. Trimming removed 1 base at V and 4 bases at J, with 12 bases between. In nucleotides, the CDR3 is TGTGCCAGCAGCCAAGTCCCCCAGGGGCCAGATACGCAGTATTTT. As protein: CASSQVPQGPDTQYF.

This clone appeared a single time. This chain links TRBV10-3 with TRBJ2-7, with a weak D call TRBD2 (6 bases). This CDR3 is 14 amino acids long. Germline V lookup: CDR1 ENHRY, CDR2 SYGVKD. The V end lost 9 bases, the J end lost 0 bases, and 15 bases lay between the germline ends. The CDR3 loop reads CAISRTNSSYEQYF. CDR3 nucleotides: TGTGCCATTTCCCGGACTAACAGCTCCTACGAGCAGTACTTC.

The chain employs TRBV5-5 and TRBJ1-1; 8 bases are a match to TRBD1. Germline V lookup: CDR1 SGHKS, CDR2 YYEKEE (reference sequence). With 3 bases clipped from V and 4 bases from J, the junction kept 8 bases outside the gene matches. The CDR3 sequence is 15 residues long. The CDR3 spells CASSYGTGPITEAFF. CDR3 sequence (DNA): TGTGCCAGCAGCTATGGGACAGGACCTATCACTGAAGCTTTCTTT.

This chain links TRBV27 with TRBJ1-2, with 7 bases matching TRBD1. Trimming removed 4 bases from V and 4 bases from J; junction bases left unmatched: 6. CDR3 length: 14 residues. The V gene's germline CDR1 is MNHEY and CDR2 SMNVEV (reference sequence). CDR3 in amino acids: CASSSERGPYGYTF. CDR3 coding DNA: TGTGCCAGCAGTTCTGAAAGGGGGCCCTATGGCTACACCTTC.

The chain combines TRBV6-6 with TRBJ1-2, with TRBD1 identical over 11 bases. CDR1 is MNHNY and CDR2 is SVGAGI in the germline V gene (reference sequence). The CDR3 is 16 residues long. Trimming removed 5 bases from V and 4 bases from J; junction bases left unmatched: 9. The CDR3 DNA sequence: TGTGCCAGCAGTCGACGGGACAGGGGGTCTACCTATGGCTACACCTTC. It yields the protein CASSRRDRGSTYGYTF.

This chain joins TRBV18 and TRBJ1-1; D is undetermined. The CDR3 has 15 residues. Trimming cost V 0 bases and J 2 bases, with 10 bases left between them. CDR1 and CDR2 from the germline V gene are KGHSH and LQKENI. The CDR3 loop is CASSPPRSGNTEAFF. The CDR3 DNA follows: TGTGCCAGCTCACCACCCCGGTCAGGCAACACTGAAGCTTTCTTT.

The V gene is TRBV13, the J gene TRBJ2-7; weak D call: TRBD1 (5 bases). The germline V and J ends were trimmed by 6 bases and 0 bases, with 9 bases remaining between them. This CDR3 is built from 13 residues. CDR1 and CDR2 from the germline V gene are PRHDT and FYEKMQ (reference sequence). In DNA, the CDR3 is TGTGCCAGCAGACAGGAGACCTCCTACGAGCAGTACTTC. Its protein product is CASRQETSYEQYF.

J is TRBJ2-5 and V is TRBV18, with D perhaps matching TRBD1 (6 bases). With 4 bases removed from V and 4 bases from J, the gap between germline ends came to 19 bases. The CDR3 loop spans 16 amino acids. Looked up from germline, CDR1 is KGHSH and CDR2 is LQKENI. DNA of the CDR3: TGTGCCAGCTCACTTCAGGGGTTGTCTAGGGGAGAGACCCAGTACTTC. It specifies CASSLQGLSRGETQYF.

This clone showed up just once. The chain is built from TRBV6-6 and TRBJ1-6; 9 bases fit TRBD1. The CDR3 sequence is 17 residues long. The junction had 12 bases not matched to a gene; V was cut back by 5 bases and J by 7 bases. Germline V gives CDR1 MNHNY, CDR2 SVGAGI (reference sequence). CDR3 region: CASSLHRGRGSNSPLHF. CDR3 in DNA: TGTGCCAGCAGTCTACACAGGGGGCGCGGGTCCAATTCACCCCTCCACTTT.

The J gene is TRBJ1-1, the V gene TRBV5-5, with no clear D. V shed 0 bases and J shed 4 bases, with 13 bases lying between them. The length of the CDR3 is 15 residues. The V gene's germline CDR1 is SGHKS and CDR2 YYEKEE (reference sequence). Here the CDR3 reads CASSLVRGIGTEAFF. Here the CDR3 DNA reads TGTGCCAGCAGCTTGGTACGCGGTATCGGCACTGAAGCTTTCTTT.

The gene calls are TRBV6-8 and TRBJ2-5; perhaps TRBD1 as D (6 bases). The CDR3 totals 15 residues. The V gene lost 5 bases and the J gene lost 4 bases, with 17 bases spanning the gap. The germline CDR1 and CDR2 sequences are MNHGY and SAAAGT. The chain's CDR3 is CASSPQGYLGETQYF. DNA for the CDR3: TGTGCCAGCAGTCCACAGGGATATTTGGGAGAGACCCAGTACTTC.

V gene TRBV11-3 combines with J gene TRBJ1-1; the D gene is possibly TRBD1 (5 bases). V lost 3 bases to trimming and J lost 6 bases, with 8 bases between them. CDR3 length equals 12 residues. Germline CDR1 reads SGHNT; CDR2 reads YENEEA. The CDR3 DNA follows: TGTGCCAGCAGCTTTGGGACTTCTGAAGCTTTCTTT. As protein: CASSFGTSEAFF.

The rearrangement links TRBV28 to TRBJ1-4; D is ambiguous. From germline, CDR1 is MDHEN and CDR2 SYDVKM. This CDR3 comprises 14 residues. V lost 10 bases and J lost 0, with 12 bases in between. The CDR3 sequence is CATESGATNEKLFF. DNA for the CDR3: TGTGCCACCGAATCAGGTGCAACTAATGAAAAACTGTTTTTT.

The chain joins TRBV5-1 to TRBJ2-1, with 10 bases matching TRBD2. CDR1 and CDR2 from the germline V gene are SGHRS and YFSETQ. V lost 4 bases and J lost 0; bases outside the gene matches: 4. This CDR3 comprises 16 residues. CDR3 DNA: TGCGCCAGCAGCCGGACTAGCGGAAGCTCCTACAATGAGCAGTTCTTC. It translates to CASSRTSGSSYNEQFF. Variable domain in full (rest from reference TRBV5-1 and TRBJ2-1): KAGVTQTPRYLIKTRGQQVTLSCSPISGHRSVSWYQQTPGQGLQFLFEYFSETQRNKGNFPGRFSGRQFSNSRSEMNVSTLELGDSALYLCASSRTSGSSYNEQFFGPGTRLTVL.

To note about this clone: The sample carries other DNA sequences with the same CDR3. This rearrangement joins TRBV18 to TRBJ2-7; D call uncertain. The CDR3 extends over 13 amino acids. The V gene lost 0 bases and the J gene lost 0 bases, with 3 bases spanning the gap. The V gene's germline CDR1 is KGHSH and CDR2 LQKENI. The CDR3 DNA reads as TGTGCCAGCTCACCACCGAGCTCCTACGAGCAGTACTTC. It yields the protein CASSPPSSYEQYF.

The V gene is TRBV7-8, the J gene TRBJ1-5; D is uncertain. V lost 5 bases and J lost 3, with 11 bases in between. Germline V CDR1 and CDR2: SGHVS, FQNEAQ. CDR3 length: 14 residues. The CDR3: CASSRGVNNQPQHF. DNA of the CDR3: TGTGCCAGCAGCCGCGGGGTTAACAATCAGCCCCAGCATTTT.

This chain uses TRBV4-1 with TRBJ2-7; TRBD2 matches 9 bases. This CDR3 has 19 amino acids. Germline V lookup: CDR1 MGHRA, CDR2 YSYEKL. After removal of 0 bases from V and 2 bases from J, the junction contained 14 bases not matched to a gene. The CDR3 DNA reads as TGCGCCAGCAGCCAAGATAACGGGGGTAGCGGGAGTTTCCCCTACGAGCAGTACTTC. Protein sequence: CASSQDNGGSGSFPYEQYF.

The chain links TRBV5-6 to TRBJ2-2, with D maybe TRBD2 (6 bases). Per germline, CDR1 SGHDT and CDR2 YYEEEE. V was shortened by 3 bases and J by 3 bases, with 9 bases between the two germline ends. The CDR3 consists of 14 residues. The CDR3: CASSSGLHTGELFF. The CDR3 region has the DNA TGTGCCAGCAGCTCGGGACTGCACACCGGGGAGCTGTTTTTT.

This clone turned up a few times. The V and J genes are TRBV28 and TRBJ2-3, with D possibly being TRBD1 (5 bases). V lost 6 bases, J lost 0 bases, and 13 bases lay in between. This CDR3 spans 15 amino acids. Germline lookup yields CDR1 MDHEN and CDR2 SYDVKM. In DNA, the CDR3 is TGTGCCAGCAGACAGGAAGGTTCTAGCACAGATACGCAGTATTTT. Its protein product is CASRQEGSSTDTQYF.

The chain employs TRBV13 and TRBJ1-6; D ambiguous. Trimming took off 0 bases at V and 0 bases at J, with 6 bases between the two ends. This CDR3 spans 16 amino acids. Germline CDR1 is PRHDT and CDR2 is FYEKMQ (reference sequence). The CDR3 sequence: CASSLGISSYNSPLHF. In DNA, the CDR3 is TGTGCCAGCAGCTTAGGCATTAGCTCCTATAATTCACCCCTCCACTTT. The full variable domain, with the rest looked up from reference TRBV13 and TRBJ1-6, is AAGVIQSPRHLIKEKRETATLKCYPIPRHDTVYWYQQGPGQDPQFLISFYEKMQSDKGSIPDRFSAQQFSDYHSELNMSSLELGDSALYFCASSLGISSYNSPLHFGNGTRLTVT.

Points on this clone: This same CDR3 is encoded by further DNA sequences in the sample. The chain links TRBV6-5 to TRBJ2-3; possibly TRBD2 for D (6 bases). The CDR3 extends over 14 amino acids. Germline CDR1 and CDR2: MNHEY and SVGAGI. V lost 6 bases, J lost 0 bases, and 10 bases lay in between. CDR3 region: CASSPGESTDTQYF. The CDR3 DNA reads as TGTGCCAGCAGCCCGGGAGAAAGCACAGATACGCAGTATTTT.

The chain employs TRBV10-2 and TRBJ2-7; TRBD2 aligns across 9 bases. V was pared by 8 bases and J by 12 bases, with 11 bases of the junction left unmatched. In germline, CDR1 is WSHSY, CDR2 SAAADI. There are 12 residues in the CDR3. CDR3 DNA: TGCGCCAGCTTGGCGGGAGGGTCCGCCCCGTACTTC. It yields the protein CASLAGGSAPYF.

The J gene is TRBJ2-7, the V gene TRBV19, with TRBD1 as a possible D gene (6 bases). V lost 10 bases and J 1 base, leaving 17 bases between the germline ends. CDR3 length: 14 residues. Germline CDR1 LNHDA, CDR2 SQIVND (reference sequence). The CDR3 protein is CATSAWGTSYEQYF. CDR3 coding DNA: TGTGCCACAAGTGCGTGGGGGACATCCTACGAGCAGTACTTC.

The chain employs TRBV9 and TRBJ1-1; TRBD1 is a possible D gene (5 bases). Germline CDR1 SGDLS, CDR2 YYNGEE. The CDR3 covers 14 residues. Trimming left V 3 bases short and J 3 bases short, with 12 bases between. Here the CDR3 DNA reads TGTGCCAGCAGCGGGGGCGGTTGGGACACTGAAGCTTTCTTT. Translated: CASSGGGWDTEAFF.

The chain uses TRBV7-9 and TRBJ2-5; 10 bases agree with TRBD2. V lost 5 bases and J lost 4; bases outside the gene matches: 16. CDR1 is SEHNR and CDR2 is FQNEAQ in the germline V gene (reference sequence). The CDR3 spans 18 residues. In nucleotides, the CDR3 is TGTGCCAGCAGCCCCCCCCTGAGGAGCGGGGGGGCCCCAGAGACCCAGTACTTC. Translating it yields CASSPPLRSGGAPETQYF.

The chain uses TRBV3-1 (or the pseudogene TRBV3-2) and TRBJ2-7; 10 nucleotides align to TRBD2. CDR1 and CDR2 from the germline V gene are LGHDT and YNNKEL (reference sequence). V shed 1 base and J 5 bases; nucleotides not matched to a gene: 8. This CDR3 is 16 amino acids long. The CDR3 DNA sequence: TGTGCCAGCAGCCAAGCCGTTCTAGCGGGAGTGAACGAGCAGTACTTC. It codes for CASSQAVLAGVNEQYF.

V usage is TRBV28 and J usage is TRBJ1-2, with D possibly TRBD1 on 5 matching bases. V was pared by 3 bases and J by 7 bases, with 9 bases between. The length of the CDR3 is 12 residues. Germline loops: CDR1 MDHEN, CDR2 SYDVKM. The CDR3 spells CASSLSRGGYTF. The CDR3 bases are TGTGCCAGCAGTTTGTCTAGGGGTGGCTACACCTTC.

The chain joins TRBV28 to TRBJ2-7; 9 positions agree with TRBD1. The CDR3 extends over 15 amino acids. V lost 8 bases to trimming and J lost 4 bases; unmatched junction nucleotides: 12. The germline V gene encodes CDR1 MDHEN and CDR2 SYDVKM. The CDR3, as DNA: TGTGCCAGCTTGCCGACCGGGACAGGGCCTTACGAGCAGTACTTC. Translating it yields CASLPTGTGPYEQYF.